Included here is one T cell receptor (beta chain) sequence, with context. Antigen: not known. At one end the junction does not follow the germline gene, possibly because of a read error. The same CDR3 also results from other DNA sequences found in this sample. Generated by immunoSEQ multiplex PCR, the TCRdb table keeps only in-frame clones and is missing some. The sample consists of 2 million to 2.5 million clones, approximately 96% of them appearing once. The entry originates in a study of shared clonotypes between healthy human individuals. Overall study results and limits: Among the subsets, naive ones generally showed larger estimated richness than memory ones. Of the naive CD4 clonotypes, around 4.9% were shared across a few donors. When compared with the clonotypes that were shared by all four sorted-subset donors, the non-shared clonotypes turned out to have lower generation probabilities.

This TCR came from a man between 18 and 29 years old in good health. Sequencing used naive CD4+ T cells sorted from blood. As for subset: CD45RA+ positively selected.

The CDR3, as DNA: TGTGCCTGGGGTGTACAGGGGAATCAGCCCCAGCATTTT. Amino acids: CAWGVQGNQPQHF. The rearrangement uses TRBV30 and TRBJ1-5; TRBD1 agrees at 7 bases. Germline V gives CDR1 GTSNPN, CDR2 SVGIG (reference sequence). The CDR3 extends over 13 amino acids.